A single sample gave rise to the 20 T cell receptor beta chains below, sequenced in a study of cytomegalovirus exposure and HLA in healthy donors. PCR used 60 Vbeta primers and 13 Jbeta primers. Using immunoSEQ multiplex PCR, the repertoire was profiled, and TCRdb retains in-frame clones only, with some absent. The sample has roughly 46,000 clones. Sequenced material: PBMCs. Receptors originate from a woman between 40 and 55 years old in good health and CMV-seronegative.

V usage is TRBV4-3 and J usage is TRBJ2-7; D possibly corresponds to TRBD1 (6 bases). V was shortened by 0 bases and J by 6 bases, with 12 bases between the two germline ends. The CDR3 sequence is 14 residues long. Germline values: CDR1 LGHNA, CDR2 YSLEER. This CDR3 reads CASSQDWTALEQYF. In DNA, the CDR3 is TGCGCCAGCAGCCAAGATTGGACAGCTCTCGAGCAGTACTTC.

This chain's CDR3 is CASSLEGQGYEQYF. DNA of the CDR3: TGCGCCAGCAGCTTGGAGGGACAGGGCTACGAGCAGTACTTC. This sequence joins TRBV5-1 and TRBJ2-7; TRBD1 agrees at 9 bases. The ends lost 0 bases at V and 3 bases at J; junction bases unmatched: 1. Germline V lookup: CDR1 SGHRS, CDR2 YFSETQ. This CDR3 region has 14 residues. The full variable domain, its missing parts supplied by reference TRBV5-1 and TRBJ2-7, is KAGVTQTPRYLIKTRGQQVTLSCSPISGHRSVSWYQQTPGQGLQFLFEYFSETQRNKGNFPGRFSGRQFSNSRSEMNVSTLELGDSALYLCASSLEGQGYEQYFGPGTRLTVT.

The V gene is TRBV11-3, the J gene TRBJ1-2; 9 bases fit TRBD1. CDR3 length: 16 residues. J was trimmed by 7 bases and V by 1 base; bases with no gene match: 10. From germline, CDR1 is SGHNT and CDR2 YENEEA. CDR3 nucleotides: TGTGCCAGCAGCTTAGGGGTCGTACAGGGGGCATTTGGCTACACCTTC. Protein product: CASSLGVVQGAFGYTF.

The V gene is TRBV5-1, the J gene TRBJ1-2; D gene ambiguous. Germline V gene sequence: CDR1 SGHRS, CDR2 YFSETQ. V was cut by 2 bases and J by 1 base, with 6 bases left in between. The CDR3 consists of 13 residues. DNA of the CDR3: TGCGCCAGCAGCTTAGAGAGTAACTATGGCTACACCTTC. Protein: CASSLESNYGYTF.

J is TRBJ2-5 and V is TRBV14, with 7 nucleotides matching TRBD1. J was trimmed by 1 base and V by 4 bases; bases with no gene match: 6. This CDR3 is 15 amino acids long. In germline, CDR1 is SGHDN, CDR2 FVKESK. The CDR3 loop is CASSRRTGTQETQYF. CDR3 in DNA: TGTGCCAGCAGCCGAAGGACAGGCACCCAAGAGACCCAGTACTTC.

This chain uses TRBV18 with TRBJ2-3, with TRBD2 matching over 13 bases. The germline V gene encodes CDR1 KGHSH and CDR2 LQKENI. Trimming at V came to 1 base and at J to 1 base, leaving 2 bases not matched to a gene. This CDR3 is 17 amino acids long. This CDR3 reads CASSPLGTSGGTDTQYF. CDR3 sequence (DNA): TGTGCCAGCTCACCACTAGGGACTAGCGGGGGCACAGATACGCAGTATTTT.

The chain links TRBV15 to TRBJ1-2, with 7 bases fitting TRBD1. With 3 bases clipped from V and 7 bases from J, the junction kept 8 bases outside the gene matches. There are 14 residues in the CDR3. CDR1 is LNHNV and CDR2 is YYDKDF in the germline V gene (reference sequence). The CDR3 DNA sequence: TGTGCCACCAGCAGTAGACAGGGCCAGGGTGGCTACACCTTC. This gives the protein CATSSRQGQGGYTF.

V usage is TRBV7-2 and J usage is TRBJ1-2; tentative D call: TRBD1 (5 bases). Trimming took 6 bases from V and 9 from J, leaving 20 bases between them. CDR1 is SGHTA and CDR2 is FQGNSA in the germline V gene. This CDR3 region has 14 residues. CDR3 in amino acids: CASSPPGNMPSYTF. DNA of the CDR3: TGTGCCAGCAGTCCCCCAGGGAATATGCCGAGCTACACCTTC.

V and J are TRBV4-3 and TRBJ1-2; possibly TRBD1 for D (5 bases). CDR1 LGHNA and CDR2 YSLEER come from the germline V gene. The CDR3 totals 17 residues. Trimming pared 0 bases from V and 4 bases from J, leaving 18 bases between. CDR3 nucleotides: TGCGCCAGCAGCCAAGATCTCCTACCGGGGGGAAGCTATGGCTACACCTTC. Residues: CASSQDLLPGGSYGYTF.

V gene TRBV28 combines with J gene TRBJ1-2; the D is unclear. Per germline, CDR1 MDHEN and CDR2 SYDVKM. V lost 11 bases and J lost 6, with 19 bases in between. The CDR3 covers 13 residues. The CDR3 loop reads CALNSINLDGYTF. CDR3 nucleotides: TGTGCCTTGAACAGCATCAACCTGGATGGCTACACCTTC.

The genes are TRBV5-1 and TRBJ2-1; 9 nucleotides align to TRBD1. This CDR3 is built from 14 residues. Per the germline V gene, CDR1 is SGHRS and CDR2 is YFSETQ. V was clipped by 5 bases and J by 5 bases; unmatched bases: 5. CDR3 sequence: CASRGTGTHNEQFF. The CDR3 region has the DNA TGCGCCAGCAGGGGGACAGGGACTCACAATGAGCAGTTCTTC.

This chain links TRBV28 with TRBJ1-2; 7 nucleotides line up with TRBD1. This CDR3 is built from 16 residues. V lost 4 bases and J lost 0; bases outside the gene matches: 8. CDR1 MDHEN and CDR2 SYDVKM come from the germline V gene. CDR3 in amino acids: CASSYEGAQANYGYTF. The CDR3 DNA reads TGTGCCAGCAGTTACGAGGGGGCTCAAGCTAACTATGGCTACACCTTC.

The chain has TRBV5-4 and TRBJ1-1; D not certain. The ends were cut back, 0 bases at V and 5 bases at J, with 8 bases in the middle. Germline CDR1 SGHNT, CDR2 YYREEE (reference sequence). The CDR3 spans 13 residues. CDR3 sequence: CASSLERGTEAFF. Here the CDR3 DNA reads TGTGCCAGCAGCTTGGAACGAGGGACTGAAGCTTTCTTT.

This chain links TRBV27 with TRBJ1-1, with 10 bases fitting TRBD1. The CDR3 contains 16 residues. Germline CDR1 is MNHEY and CDR2 is SMNVEV (reference sequence). The junction had 6 bases not matched to a gene; V was cut back by 5 bases and J by 0 bases. CDR3: CASSLRQGALNTEAFF. The CDR3 nucleotides read TGTGCCAGCAGTCTTCGACAGGGGGCCCTGAACACTGAAGCTTTCTTT.

CDR3: CASSQDRGTNYGYTF. CDR3 DNA sequence: TGCGCCAGCAGCCAAGACAGGGGGACAAACTATGGCTACACCTTC. This chain links TRBV4-3 with TRBJ1-2; 7 bases are a match to TRBD1. The CDR3 covers 15 residues. The V gene's germline CDR1 is LGHNA and CDR2 YSLEER. V gave up 0 bases and J gave up 2 bases; unmatched junction bases: 3.

The chain is built from TRBV19 and TRBJ2-1; possible D gene TRBD1, 5 bases. This CDR3 is built from 15 residues. CDR1 and CDR2 (germline): LNHDA, SQIVND (reference sequence). With 6 bases removed from V and 0 bases from J, the gap between germline ends came to 12 bases. This CDR3 reads CASSPRGDSYNEQFF. As DNA, the CDR3 is TGTGCCAGTAGCCCTAGGGGCGACTCCTACAATGAGCAGTTCTTC.

The chain links TRBV11-3 to TRBJ2-1; 8 bases fit TRBD2. Looked up from germline, CDR1 is SGHNT and CDR2 is YENEEA. CDR3 size: 18 residues. V lost 0 bases and J lost 0; bases outside the gene matches: 7. The CDR3 bases are TGTGCCAGCAGCTTAGATCTTCCCCGGGAGGGCTCCTACAATGAGCAGTTCTTC. Translation: CASSLDLPREGSYNEQFF.

CDR3 sequence (DNA): TGTGCCAGCAGCCTCCTCCCCGGGACTAGCGGGAGGGGGGTCGAGCAGTACTTC. Its protein is CASSLLPGTSGRGVEQYF. The chain combines TRBV7-2 with TRBJ2-7; 16 bases are a match to TRBD2. The CDR3 has 18 amino acids. V trimming: 5 bases; J trimming: 6 bases; junction bases outside the gene matches: 13. Germline CDR1 and CDR2: SGHTA and FQGNSA.

V is TRBV28 and J is TRBJ2-7; 7 nucleotides align to TRBD2. CDR3 size: 18 residues. V shed 5 bases and J 4 bases; nucleotides not matched to a gene: 20. The germline V gene encodes CDR1 MDHEN and CDR2 SYDVKM. This CDR3 is CASSGGGAEIALKYEQYF. The CDR3, as DNA: TGTGCCAGCAGTGGCGGGGGAGCCGAGATAGCGTTAAAGTACGAGCAGTACTTC.

The gene calls are TRBV6-1 and TRBJ1-5; D perhaps matches TRBD1 (6 bases). The germline V gene has CDR1 MNHNS and CDR2 SASEGT. The CDR3 contains 16 residues. The V gene lost 2 bases and the J gene lost 0 bases, with 11 bases spanning the gap. The CDR3 reads CASSERGGSSNQPQHF. CDR3 bases: TGTGCCAGCAGTGAAAGGGGGGGCAGTAGCAATCAGCCCCAGCATTTT.